Shown below are 6 T cell receptor beta chains from a single sample sequenced in a study of T cell responses to AZD1222 COVID-19 vaccine (dated by TCRdb to the early 2020s). Libraries were constructed by the immunoSEQ multiplex PCR assay. In TCRdb, the immuneACCESS table is reduced to in-frame sequences with V and J assigned. These tables do not hold every clone; where another copy was compared, an unresolved V gene accounts for under half, and the others remain unexplained. Present in this sample are tens of thousands of clones, around 80% of which were seen just once. The ten largest make up 20% to 30% of the sample. The sample's time point label is to be understood as: about 28 days (+/-7) after the second vaccine dose. The material sequenced was peripheral blood, taken 28 days after the second AZD1222 dose. The receptors were sampled from an adult who received the AZD1222 COVID-19 vaccine.

The J gene is TRBJ2-2, the V gene TRBV2; 7 bases align to TRBD2. This CDR3 contains 18 residues. The germline gives CDR1 SNHLY, CDR2 FYNNEI. The trim removed 2 bases at V and 4 bases at J, leaving 13 bases unmatched. CDR3 bases: TGTGCCAGCAGTGAATTCCCACGGACTAGTTTGGGCACCGGGGAGCTGTTTTTT. It is translated as CASSEFPRTSLGTGELFF. The full variable domain, its missing parts supplied by reference TRBV2 and TRBJ2-2, is EPEVTQTPSHQVTQMGQEVILRCVPISNHLYFYWYRQILGQKVEFLVSFYNNEISEKSEIFDDQFSVERPDGSNFTLKIRSTKLEDSAMYFCASSEFPRTSLGTGELFFGEGSRLTVL.

The V and J genes are TRBV7-2 and TRBJ2-7; D gene uncertain. There are 14 residues in the CDR3. CDR1 is SGHTA and CDR2 is FQGNSA in the germline V gene. Trimming removed 2 bases at V and 2 bases at J, with 10 bases between. This CDR3 reads CASSLRNRPYEQYF. The CDR3 DNA reads TGTGCCAGCAGCTTAAGGAACAGACCCTACGAGCAGTACTTC.

The V gene is TRBV6-5, the J gene TRBJ1-1, with a possible D match to TRBD1 (5 bases). Germline-derived CDR1 and CDR2 are MNHEY and SVGAGI. Trimming left V 8 bases short and J 8 bases short, with 15 bases between. CDR3 length: 12 amino acids. This CDR3 reads CASLEGRAEAFF. The CDR3, as DNA: TGTGCCAGCTTAGAGGGCAGGGCGGAAGCTTTCTTT.

The genes are TRBV19 and TRBJ1-1; no reliable D call. There are 11 residues in the CDR3. V was shortened by 2 bases and J by 11 bases, with 9 bases between the two germline ends. CDR1 is LNHDA, CDR2 SQIVND, per germline (reference sequence). The CDR3 loop is CASSIFGVAFF. CDR3 DNA sequence: TGTGCCAGTAGTATATTCGGTGTCGCTTTCTTT.

The chain recombines TRBV11-2 with TRBJ2-7; possibly TRBD1 or TRBD2 for D (5 bases each). The V and J ends lost 0 bases and 4 bases respectively, with 10 bases between them. The germline CDR1 and CDR2 sequences are SGHAT and FQNNGV. This CDR3 has 14 amino acids. The CDR3: CASSLESWGYEQYF. CDR3 bases: TGTGCCAGCAGCTTAGAGTCGTGGGGGTACGAGCAGTACTTC.

This chain uses TRBV6-5 with TRBJ2-3, with 8 nucleotides matching TRBD2. Germline V gene lookup returns CDR1 MNHEY and CDR2 SVGAGI. The CDR3 extends over 15 amino acids. With V trimmed by 5 bases and J by 0 bases, 4 bases remained unmatched. The CDR3 reads CASSREGHSTDTQYF. DNA for the CDR3: TGTGCCAGCAGTCGGGAGGGTCACAGCACAGATACGCAGTATTTT.